There are a few counts of the clone carrying this T cell receptor beta chain. TCRdb independently ran MiXCR on the RACE reads; one entry per CDR3 protein. The sample has 200,000 to 300,000 distinct CDR3 sequences, about 8.1% seen once. The CDR3 is 14 amino acids. The germline V gene has CDR1 SGHRS and CDR2 YFSETQ. Trimming pared 0 bases from V and 5 bases from J, leaving 6 bases between. These data are taken from a study of human T cells and chemical hapten exposure. Study overall: Patients additionally received therapeutic doses of diphenylcyclopropenone on the scalp once a week, and this continued throughout the approximately 25-week study. Recorded diagnoses among the mostly female patients were alopecia areata, totalis or universalis.

Time point denoted: pre-sensitization, week 0. Regarding treatment: therapeutic diphenylcyclopropenone sensitization with weekly scalp DPC. Donation of samples came from alopecia patients who were 18 to 70 years old and suitable for DPC. The chain has TRBV5-1 and TRBJ1-6; D is undetermined. The sequencing used whole blood, collected in connection with sensitization to the hapten diphenylcyclopropenone (DPC). The clonotype originates from a woman aged 40 to 55 with alopecia areata. Some clones in this sample may be carry-over from other donors' samples. The CDR3 coding sequence is TGCGCCAGCAGCTTGGGGGCCGATAATTCACCCCTCCACTTT. As protein: CASSLGADNSPLHF.